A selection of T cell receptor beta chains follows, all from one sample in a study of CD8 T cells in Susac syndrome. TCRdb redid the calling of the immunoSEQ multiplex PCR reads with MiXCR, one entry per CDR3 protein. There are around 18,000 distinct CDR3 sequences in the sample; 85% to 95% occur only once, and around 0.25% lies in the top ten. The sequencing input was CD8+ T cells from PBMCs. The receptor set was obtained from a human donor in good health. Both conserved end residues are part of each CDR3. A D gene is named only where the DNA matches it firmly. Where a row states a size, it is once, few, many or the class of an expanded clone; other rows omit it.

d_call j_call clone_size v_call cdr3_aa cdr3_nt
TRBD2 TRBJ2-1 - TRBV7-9 CASRTGTSPSSYNEQFF TGTGCCAGCAGGACCGGGACTAGTCCTAGCTCCTACAATGAGCAGTTCTTC
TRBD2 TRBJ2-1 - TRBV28 CASSPLGASGIYNEQFF TGTGCCAGCAGTCCACTGGGGGCTAGCGGGATCTACAATGAGCAGTTCTTC
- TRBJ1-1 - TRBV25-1 CASSESFLGTAFF TGTGCCAGCAGTGAATCCTTTCTCGGGACGGCTTTCTTT
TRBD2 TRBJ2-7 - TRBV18 CASSPPGLGISYEQYF TGTGCCAGCTCACCACCGGGACTAGGGATCTCCTACGAGCAGTACTTC
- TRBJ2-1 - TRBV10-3 CAITSVEVGSYNEQFF TGTGCCATCACGTCAGTGGAGGTAGGCTCCTACAATGAGCAGTTCTTC
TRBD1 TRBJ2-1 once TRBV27 CASSFDIGQEYNEQFF TGTGCCAGCAGTTTCGACATCGGACAGGAGTACAATGAGCAGTTCTTC
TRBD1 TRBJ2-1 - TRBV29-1 CSVALFVGQGYNEQFF TGCAGCGTTGCCTTGTTTGTTGGACAGGGTTACAATGAGCAGTTCTTC
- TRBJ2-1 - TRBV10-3 CATRVGDPGRKQFF TGTGCCACCCGAGTTGGGGACCCCGGCCGGAAGCAGTTCTTC
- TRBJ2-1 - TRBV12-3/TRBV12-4 CASSLLSNEQFF TGTGCCAGCAGTTTACTCTCCAATGAGCAGTTCTTC
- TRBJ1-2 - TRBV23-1 CASLTTLDKGQLDYGYTF TGCGCCAGCTTAACCACGCTGGATAAAGGGCAGCTCGACTATGGCTACACCTTC
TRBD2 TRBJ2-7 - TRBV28 CASSSWTSGTFYEQYF TGTGCCAGCAGTTCTTGGACTAGCGGAACATTTTACGAGCAGTACTTC
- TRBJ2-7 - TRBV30 CAWSVGSWGPYEQYF TGTGCCTGGAGTGTAGGGAGTTGGGGACCATACGAGCAGTACTTC
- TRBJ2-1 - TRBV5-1 CASSLGVLASDEQFF TGCGCCAGCAGCTTGGGGGTCCTAGCTTCCGATGAGCAGTTCTTC
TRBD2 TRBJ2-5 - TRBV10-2 CASSESSGKYSVETQYF TGCGCCAGCAGTGAGAGTAGCGGGAAATATAGCGTGGAGACCCAGTACTTC
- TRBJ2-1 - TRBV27 CASSFLFSEHNEQFF TGTGCCAGCAGTTTTTTGTTCTCGGAGCACAATGAGCAGTTCTTC